Sequencing of this TCR beta chain was carried out in a study of technical replicates of blood from several donors. Generated by immunoSEQ multiplex PCR, the TCRdb table keeps only in-frame clones and is missing some. The sample lists roughly 80,000 clones, approximately 89% seen once, with about 0.38% in the top ten. This clone was observed a handful of times. Germline V lookup: CDR1 LNHDA, CDR2 SQIVND (reference sequence). The V gene lost 8 bases and the J gene lost 0 bases, with 10 bases spanning the gap. This CDR3 contains 13 residues. The chain combines TRBV19 with TRBJ1-1; D is perhaps TRBD1 (5 bases). This TCR came from a human donor in good health. The sample comprised T cells isolated from PBMCs. The CDR3 region has the DNA TGTGCCAGTGGGGCGTTTCTGAACACTGAAGCTTTCTTT. Translated: CASGAFLNTEAFF.